The clone carrying this T cell receptor beta chain was found many times. This entry is derived from a study of read filtering for tumor transcriptome and immune sequencing. The CDR3 covers 16 residues. V was pared by 1 base and J by 1 base, with 4 bases of the junction left unmatched. CDR1 SGHRS and CDR2 YFSETQ come from the germline V gene. The library was built from 400 to 500 ng RNA with molecular barcoded adaptors for alpha/delta and beta/gamma chains. MiXCR, run by TCRdb on the reads, gives a single entry per CDR3 protein. The table lists over 80,000 distinct CDR3 sequences, roughly an eighth of them singletons.

The clonotype originates from a donor aged 40 or over with multiple myeloma. Sequenced sample: a population of CD138-negative cells sorted from bone marrow. V is TRBV5-1 and J is TRBJ2-3; TRBD2 matches at 9 bases. The CDR3 region is CASSLMPSGGTDTQYF. The CDR3 nucleotides read TGCGCCAGCAGCTTGATGCCTAGCGGGGGCACAGATACGCAGTATTTT.